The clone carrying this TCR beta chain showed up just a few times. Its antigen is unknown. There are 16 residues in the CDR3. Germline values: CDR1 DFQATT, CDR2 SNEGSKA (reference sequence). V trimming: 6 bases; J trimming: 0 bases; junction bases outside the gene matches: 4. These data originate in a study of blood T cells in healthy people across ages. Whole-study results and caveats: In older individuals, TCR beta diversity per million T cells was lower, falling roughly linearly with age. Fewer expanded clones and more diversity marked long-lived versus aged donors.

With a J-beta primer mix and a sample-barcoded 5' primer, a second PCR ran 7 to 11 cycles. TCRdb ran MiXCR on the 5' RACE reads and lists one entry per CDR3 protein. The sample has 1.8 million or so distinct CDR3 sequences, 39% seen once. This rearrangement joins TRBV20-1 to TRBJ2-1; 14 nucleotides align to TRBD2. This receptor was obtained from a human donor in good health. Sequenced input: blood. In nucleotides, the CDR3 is TGCAGTGCGGGACTAGCGGGGGCAAGCTCCTACAATGAGCAGTTCTTC. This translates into CSAGLAGASSYNEQFF.